This passage covers 17 T cell receptor beta chains from one sample sequenced in a study of T cell repertoires in cytomegalovirus infection. TCRdb passed the reads through MiXCR, listing each CDR3 protein once. Of about 310,000 distinct CDR3 sequences listed, around 25% were seen once; the top ten hold roughly 13%. Their antigens are not known. The sample consisted of cultured PBMCs, taken from culture after CMV antigen stimulation. Receptors were obtained from a human donor in good health (CMV status not recorded). Some clones in this sample may be carry-over from other donors' samples.

The sample holds many counts of this clonotype. The chain has TRBV12-3 or TRBV12-4 and TRBJ2-1; D may be TRBD1 (5 bases). Trimming shortened V by 5 bases and J by 10 bases, and 18 bases separated the two germline ends. The CDR3 is 14 residues long. The CDR3 is CASSRGGYYREQFF. In nucleotides, the CDR3 is TGTGCCAGCAGTCGAGGCGGTTACTACAGGGAGCAGTTCTTC.

There are a few counts of this clonotype. The chain joins TRBV14 to TRBJ2-7; D gene unclear. The length of the CDR3 is 13 residues. Per germline, CDR1 SGHDN and CDR2 FVKESK. The ends were cut back, 1 base at V and 5 bases at J, with 9 bases in the middle. In nucleotides, the CDR3 is TGTGCCAGCAGCCAAGGTATCCGGGACGAGCAGTACGTC. This gives the protein CASSQGIRDEQYV.

This clonotype turned up a few times. The rearrangement joins TRBV15 to TRBJ2-2, with a possible D match to TRBD2 (5 bases). Germline loops: CDR1 LNHNV, CDR2 YYDKDF (reference sequence). V shed 0 bases and J shed 0 bases, with 11 bases lying between them. This CDR3 contains 17 residues. Here the CDR3 DNA reads TGTGCCACCAGCAGAGATCCACGGGATCCGAACACCGGGGAGCTGTTTTTT. Amino acids: CATSRDPRDPNTGELFF.

This clonotype was counted at least ten times. The chain uses TRBV6-1 and TRBJ2-7, with D unclear. The CDR3 length is 13 residues. Looked up from germline, CDR1 is MNHNS and CDR2 is SASEGT. Trimming stripped 4 bases from V and 3 bases from J, with 10 bases between. CDR3 amino acids: CASSARIDYEQYV. The DNA for the CDR3 is TGTGCCAGCAGTGCGCGGATTGACTACGAGCAGTACGTC.

This clonotype was observed a handful of times. The CDR3 region is CSASFGSNQPQHF. Written as DNA, the CDR3 is TGCAGTGCTAGCTTCGGCAGCAATCAGCCCCAGCATTTT. The chain employs TRBV20-1 and TRBJ1-5; D is ambiguous. The CDR3 extends over 13 amino acids. Germline V gene data show CDR1 as DFQATT and CDR2 as SNEGSKA (reference sequence). Trimming shortened V by 3 bases and J by 1 base, and 7 bases separated the two germline ends.

This clonotype was found many times. V usage is TRBV7-2 and J usage is TRBJ2-5; D possibly corresponds to TRBD2 (7 bases). Germline loops: CDR1 SGHTA, CDR2 FQGNSA. The CDR3 contains 13 residues. The V and J ends lost 5 bases and 5 bases respectively, with 12 bases between them. The CDR3 region is CASSLGRGETQYF. The DNA of the CDR3 is TGTGCCAGCAGCCTTGGGAGGGGGGAGACCCAGTACTTC.

In its sample, this clonotype was seen many times. V is TRBV11-3 and J is TRBJ2-6, with D uncertain. The V end lost 0 bases, the J end lost 5 bases, and 8 bases lay between the germline ends. Looked up from germline, CDR1 is SGHNT and CDR2 is YENEEA. The CDR3 is made up of 15 amino acids. The CDR3 bases are TGTGCCAGCAGCTTAGATCCGGGCTGGGCCAACGTCCTGACTTTC. Protein sequence: CASSLDPGWANVLTF.

A few counts support this clonotype. The gene calls are TRBV7-2 and TRBJ2-5; 8 nucleotides match TRBD2. The CDR3 has 14 amino acids. In germline, CDR1 is SGHTA, CDR2 FQGNSA. The junction had 6 bases not matched to a gene; V was cut back by 5 bases and J by 4 bases. CDR3 amino acids: CASSVTSAGETQYF. The CDR3 DNA follows: TGTGCCAGCAGCGTGACTAGCGCTGGAGAGACCCAGTACTTC.

The chain carries TRBV20-1 and TRBJ2-7; TRBD1 aligns across 9 bases. Germline V gene data show CDR1 as DFQATT and CDR2 as SNEGSKA (reference sequence). V lost 5 bases to trimming and J lost 2 bases; unmatched junction nucleotides: 7. This CDR3 contains 14 residues. The CDR3 DNA reads TGCAGTGCTTCGGACAGGGGCCGAACCTACGAGCAGTACTTC. Translating gives CSASDRGRTYEQYF.

This clonotype was counted at least ten times. The rearrangement uses TRBV7-2 and TRBJ2-2; D is undetermined. V was clipped by 2 bases and J by 1 base, with 8 bases between them. The germline gives CDR1 SGHTA, CDR2 FQGNSA. The CDR3 totals 15 residues. CDR3 protein: CASSLLSGNTGELFF. The CDR3 region has the DNA TGTGCCAGCAGCTTATTGTCCGGGAACACCGGGGAGCTGTTTTTT.

J is TRBJ2-5 and V is TRBV19; 13 positions agree with TRBD2. This CDR3 has 16 residues. CDR1 is LNHDA, CDR2 SQIVND, per germline (reference sequence). Germline trimming cut 4 bases from V and 7 bases from J; bases unmatched to any gene: 9. CDR3 sequence (DNA): TGTGCCAGTAGTAGTACTAGCGGGAGGGCCCAGGGGACCCAGTACTTC. Translated, it gives CASSSTSGRAQGTQYF.

The V gene is TRBV9, the J gene TRBJ2-1; TRBD2 is a possible D gene (6 bases). Between the trimmed V and J ends, which lost 3 bases and 4 bases, there was a span of 8 bases. Germline CDR1 and CDR2: SGDLS and YYNGEE. CDR3 length: 13 residues. The CDR3 DNA is TGTGCCAGCAGCGCCGGAGGGTACAATGAGCAGTTCTTC. This sequence encodes CASSAGGYNEQFF. The variable domain in full, completed from reference TRBV9 and TRBJ2-1, reads DSGVTQTPKHLITATGQRVTLRCSPRSGDLSVYWYQQSLDQGLQFLIQYYNGEERAKGNILERFSAQQFPDLHSELNLSSLELGDSALYFCASSAGGYNEQFFGPGTRLTVL.

The chain joins TRBV11-2 to TRBJ1-1, with 9 positions matching TRBD1. The CDR3 length is 15 residues. V gave up 5 bases and J gave up 5 bases; unmatched junction bases: 9. Germline loops: CDR1 SGHAT, CDR2 FQNNGV. Here the CDR3 DNA reads TGTGCCAGCAGCATCAACAGGGGGCGAACGACTGAAGCTTTCTTT. Translating it yields CASSINRGRTTEAFF.

This clonotype was observed a few times. This chain links TRBV7-9 with TRBJ2-1, with unresolved D. The V gene lost 0 bases and the J gene lost 8 bases, with 5 bases spanning the gap. Germline loops: CDR1 SEHNR, CDR2 FQNEAQ (reference sequence). This CDR3 has 12 residues. CDR3 sequence reads: CASSLAPDEQFF. The CDR3 DNA is TGTGCCAGCAGCTTAGCGCCCGATGAGCAGTTCTTC.

The chain carries TRBV24-1 and TRBJ2-1; maybe TRBD1 (6 bases). The germline CDR1 and CDR2 sequences are KGHDR and SFDVKD. V shed 5 bases and J shed 0 bases, with 13 bases lying between them. CDR3 length: 16 residues. CDR3 nucleotides: TGTGCCACCAGTGCCCCGGACAGAACCTCCTACAATGAGCAGTTCTTC. Protein product: CATSAPDRTSYNEQFF.

CDR3 bases: TGCAGCGTTGCGGCAGGGGGGGACGAGCAGTACTTC. Protein sequence: CSVAAGGDEQYF. The chain uses TRBV29-1 and TRBJ2-7; D tentatively fits TRBD1 or TRBD2 (7 bases each). From germline, CDR1 is SQVTM and CDR2 ANQGSEA. Trimming took 4 bases from V and 5 from J, leaving 12 bases between them. The CDR3 is 12 residues long.

This clonotype was detected many times. The rearrangement links TRBV4-2 to TRBJ2-3; 8 bases are shared with TRBD1. The germline V gene encodes CDR1 LGHNA and CDR2 YNFKEQ. After removal of 1 base from V and 0 bases from J, the junction contained 3 bases not matched to a gene. The length of the CDR3 is 16 residues. The CDR3 spells CASSQGTGTSTDTQYF. The DNA for the CDR3 is TGTGCCAGCAGCCAAGGGACAGGGACGAGCACAGATACGCAGTATTTT.